The 15 T cell receptor beta chains in this list originate from one sample, sequenced in a study of tumor and adjacent non-tumor tissue in lung cancer. Three rounds of nested PCR, following a modified ARM-PCR protocol, produced the TCRbeta library. TCRdb reprocessed the multiplex PCR reads with MiXCR, giving one entry per CDR3 protein. The table records 90,000 to 100,000 distinct CDR3 sequences, roughly 80% of them present only once. The template was RNA from unsorted bulk tissue. Distant lung tissue was collected more than 3 cm away from the tumor edge. The sequencing sample was made of distant non-tumor lung tissue. All receptors come from a man aged 60 to 75 with small cell lung cancer.

Details on this clonotype: The CDR3 end shows no conserved phenylalanine or tryptophan, and so a read error is likely. The CDR3 bases are TGCGCCAGCAGCCAGAGGTCGGAGCGGGACGGGACTCAGTACTAC. It encodes CASSQRSERDGTQYY. The rearrangement joins TRBV4-1 to TRBJ2-5, with 7 positions matching TRBD2. CDR1 is MGHRA and CDR2 is YSYEKL in the germline V gene. CDR3 size: 15 residues. Losses at the gene ends were 3 bases for V and 11 bases for J; bases not matched to a gene: 15.

The chain employs TRBV29-1 and TRBJ2-1; D is ambiguous. The CDR3 contains 11 residues. Per the germline V gene, CDR1 is SQVTM and CDR2 is ANQGSEA. The CDR3 region has the DNA TGCAGTTCTATTTACGTGAATGAGCAGTTCTTC. Its translation is CSSIYVNEQFF.

The chain uses TRBV20-1 and TRBJ1-1; 7 nucleotides agree with TRBD1. The CDR3 spans 18 residues. Germline-derived CDR1 and CDR2 are DFQATT and SNEGSKA (reference sequence). V shed 1 base, J shed 2 bases, and the junction held 16 bases outside the gene matches. Here the CDR3 reads CSARVPSRDSRLNTEAFF. CDR3 in DNA: TGCAGTGCTAGAGTTCCCTCGAGGGACAGTCGACTAAACACTGAAGCTTTCTTT.

V usage is TRBV11-2 and J usage is TRBJ1-4; D is ambiguous. The CDR3 is made up of 15 amino acids. Trimming pared 5 bases from V and 13 bases from J, leaving 23 bases between. In germline, CDR1 is SGHAT, CDR2 FQNNGV. The CDR3 DNA sequence: TGTGCCAGCAGCCAGTTTGATGGGATGAGTGGAATACTGTTTTTT. It codes for CASSQFDGMSGILFF.

Concerning this clonotype: A much larger clone lies one base from this, so it may be a read error. The V and J genes are TRBV28 and TRBJ1-4; D call uncertain. The CDR3 consists of 12 residues. Looked up from germline, CDR1 is MDHEN and CDR2 is SYDVKM. Trimming pared 9 bases from V and 7 bases from J, leaving 12 bases between. This chain's CDR3 is CARSGSGEKLFF. Here the CDR3 DNA reads TGTGCCAGGAGCGGGAGTGGTGAAAAACTGTTTTTT.

In regard to this clonotype: The junction shows a germline mismatch at one end, possibly a read error. This sequence joins TRBV11-2 and TRBJ2-1; D possibly uses TRBD1 or TRBD2 (5 bases each). Germline CDR1 is SGHAT and CDR2 is FQNNGV. This CDR3 contains 14 residues. CDR3 DNA: TGTGCCAGCCAGACGCGTCGGGGCGGCAATGAGCAGTGCTTC. Translating it yields CASQTRRGGNEQCF.

The V and J genes are TRBV6-1 and TRBJ1-2; a weak D match, TRBD1 (5 bases). The CDR3 consists of 17 residues. The V end lost 4 bases, the J end lost 11 bases, and 29 bases lay between the germline ends. CDR1 and CDR2 (germline): MNHNS, SASEGT. CDR3 amino acids: CASSVNLFRTSSTRYTF. The CDR3 nucleotides read TGTGCCAGCAGTGTTAACCTTTTCAGGACAAGTTCTACGAGATACACCTTC.

Comment on this clonotype: The germline gene is not matched at one end of the junction; a read error may be the cause. The V call is TRBV11-3, the J call TRBJ2-7, with D possibly TRBD1 on 6 matching bases. This CDR3 region has 17 residues. Germline V gene data show CDR1 as SGHNT and CDR2 as YENEEA. This chain's CDR3 is CASSPPGLGASYYEQYF. The CDR3 bases are TGTGCTAGCAGTCCTCCGGGTTTGGGGGCCAGCTACTACGAGCAGTACTTC.

About this clonotype itself: At one end the junction does not follow the germline gene, possibly because of a read error. The chain is built from TRBV20-1 and TRBJ2-2, with D maybe TRBD1 (5 bases). Germline CDR1 is DFQATT and CDR2 is SNEGSKA (reference sequence). The CDR3 spans 16 residues. DNA of the CDR3: TGCAGTGCTAGAGAATACAGGATAACGAACACGGGGGAGCTGTTTTTT. Its translation: CSAREYRITNTGELFF.

This clonotype was observed once. No conserved phenylalanine or tryptophan is present at the end of the CDR3, so a read error is the likely explanation. V gene TRBV30 combines with J gene TRBJ2-1, with D perhaps matching TRBD2 (5 bases). Germline V lookup: CDR1 GTSNPN, CDR2 SVGIG (reference sequence). The CDR3 runs to 14 residues. CDR3 protein: CACEAESSYNKQFS. CDR3 DNA sequence: TGTGCCTGTGAAGCGGAGAGCTCCTACAATAAGCAGTTCTCC.

With regard to this clonotype: The junction and the germline gene differ at one end; a read error may be behind it. The chain couples TRBV6-1 to TRBJ1-5; D is ambiguous. Germline assignment: CDR1 MNHNS and CDR2 SASEGT. The CDR3 has 14 amino acids. This chain's CDR3 is CGSSLDPWGQPQHF. The CDR3 DNA follows: TGTGGCAGCAGTCTGGACCCTTGGGGTCAGCCCCAACATTTT.

This chain links TRBV11-2 with TRBJ2-7, with TRBD1 identical over 7 bases. With 7 bases clipped from V and 2 bases from J, the junction kept 8 bases outside the gene matches. This CDR3 has 14 residues. CDR1 and CDR2 from the germline V gene are SGHAT and FQNNGV. CDR3 sequence (DNA): TGTGCCAGCATCACAGGACAGGTGACCTACGAGCAGTACTTC. Amino acid sequence: CASITGQVTYEQYF.

Turning to this clonotype: A much bigger clone sits one base away, suggesting this may be a read error. The chain uses TRBV30 and TRBJ2-3; no reliable D call. The germline V gene has CDR1 GTSNPN and CDR2 SVGIG (reference sequence). With 4 bases removed from V and 5 bases from J, the gap between germline ends came to 10 bases. The CDR3 spans 12 residues. CDR3 protein: CAWNSGEDTQYF. The CDR3 nucleotides are TGTGCCTGGAACAGTGGCGAAGATACGCAGTATTTT.

Details on this clonotype: A much larger clonotype is one base distant, so this may be a read error. The chain uses TRBV5-1 and TRBJ2-3, with D hard to call. The CDR3 totals 13 residues. The ends were cut back, 0 bases at V and 7 bases at J, with 9 bases in the middle. Germline CDR1 SGHRS, CDR2 YFSETQ. The CDR3 DNA is TGCGCCAGCAGCTTGGTTGTGTGGAATACGCAGTATTTT. Translating it yields CASSLVVWNTQYF. Looking up the rest from reference TRBV5-1 and TRBJ2-3 gives the full variable domain: KAGVTQTPRYLIKTRGQQVTLSCSPISGHRSVSWYQQTPGQGLQFLFEYFSETQRNKGNFPGRFSGRQFSNSRSEMNVSTLELGDSALYLCASSLVVWNTQYFGPGTRLTVL.

A remark on this clonotype: One end of the junction varies from germline; a read error may be responsible. The chain is built from TRBV14 and TRBJ1-1, with 7 bases that match TRBD1. Germline V gene sequence: CDR1 SGHDN, CDR2 FVKESK. The CDR3 is 13 residues long. The chain's CDR3 is CARSQDWWTGAFF. DNA for the CDR3: TGCGCCAGGAGCCAAGATTGGTGGACAGGAGCTTTCTTT.